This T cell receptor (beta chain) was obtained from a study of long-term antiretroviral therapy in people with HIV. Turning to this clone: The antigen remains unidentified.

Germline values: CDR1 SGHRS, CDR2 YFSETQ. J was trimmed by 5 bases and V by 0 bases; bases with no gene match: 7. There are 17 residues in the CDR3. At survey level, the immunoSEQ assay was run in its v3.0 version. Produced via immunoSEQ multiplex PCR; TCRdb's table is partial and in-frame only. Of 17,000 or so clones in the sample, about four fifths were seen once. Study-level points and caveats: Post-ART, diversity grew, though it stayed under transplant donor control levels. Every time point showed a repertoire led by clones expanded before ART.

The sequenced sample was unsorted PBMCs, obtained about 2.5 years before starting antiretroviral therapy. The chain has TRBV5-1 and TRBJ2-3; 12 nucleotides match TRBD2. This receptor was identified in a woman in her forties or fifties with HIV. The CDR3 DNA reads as TGCGCCAGCAGCTTGGGTTTGCTAGCGGGGGGGGAAGATACGCAGTATTTT. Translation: CASSLGLLAGGEDTQYF. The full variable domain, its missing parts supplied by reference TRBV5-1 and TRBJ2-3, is KAGVTQTPRYLIKTRGQQVTLSCSPISGHRSVSWYQQTPGQGLQFLFEYFSETQRNKGNFPGRFSGRQFSNSRSEMNVSTLELGDSALYLCASSLGLLAGGEDTQYFGPGTRLTVL.